This TCR beta chain was sequenced in a study of blood T cell repertoires in COVID-19. As for the study in general: COVID-19 samples collected from the United States, Italy and Spain covered acute and convalescent phases. Nucleic acid was either cDNA or gDNA, and it came from T cells, B-cell-depleted T cells, or PBMCs.

Germline loops: CDR1 SGHDT, CDR2 YYEEEE. V was cut by 4 bases and J by 4 bases, with 11 bases left in between. The CDR3 contains 14 residues. In the authors' methods: Amplification with reference gene primers provided the estimates of nucleated cell counts. TCRdb's table, derived via immunoSEQ multiplex PCR, lists solely in-frame clones and lacks some. The DNA was the basis for D and trimming; V, J and clone size are from that table. The sample holds approximately 250,000 clones; roughly 89% are singletons and the top ten take 2.2%. In this sample, this clone turned up once. The material sequenced was peripheral blood. The chain couples TRBV5-6 to TRBJ2-2; a possible D gene is TRBD1 (5 bases). The source of this sequence is a man aged 25 to 40 who had recovered from COVID-19. CDR3 in DNA: TGTGCCAGCAGCGCCATTACAGGCACCGGGGAGCTGTTTTTT. This codes for CASSAITGTGELFF.